Listed here is a single T cell receptor beta chain. The antigen is unknown. The entry originates in a study of cytomegalovirus exposure and HLA in healthy donors. Study conclusions and caveats: High specificity and sensitivity for cytomegalovirus status were reported for the classifier.

The table came from immunoSEQ multiplex PCR; TCRdb's copy has only in-frame clones and leaves some out. The sample shows more than 250,000 clones, 90% of them seen only once. The CDR3 contains 16 residues. CDR1 is SNHLY and CDR2 is FYNNEI in the germline V gene. Trimming took off 6 bases at V and 5 bases at J, with 20 bases between the two ends. The clonotype was recovered from a woman aged 25 to 39 in good health and CMV-seronegative. The chain couples TRBV2 to TRBJ1-5, with a possible D match to TRBD1 (5 bases). Sequencing was done on a sample of PBMCs. The CDR3 protein is CASRETPGGRDQPQHF. CDR3 bases: TGTGCCAGCAGGGAGACCCCCGGGGGGAGGGATCAGCCCCAGCATTTT. Full variable domain (outside the CDR3, taken from reference TRBV2 and TRBJ1-5): EPEVTQTPSHQVTQMGQEVILRCVPISNHLYFYWYRQILGQKVEFLVSFYNNEISEKSEIFDDQFSVERPDGSNFTLKIRSTKLEDSAMYFCASRETPGGRDQPQHFGDGTRLSIL.